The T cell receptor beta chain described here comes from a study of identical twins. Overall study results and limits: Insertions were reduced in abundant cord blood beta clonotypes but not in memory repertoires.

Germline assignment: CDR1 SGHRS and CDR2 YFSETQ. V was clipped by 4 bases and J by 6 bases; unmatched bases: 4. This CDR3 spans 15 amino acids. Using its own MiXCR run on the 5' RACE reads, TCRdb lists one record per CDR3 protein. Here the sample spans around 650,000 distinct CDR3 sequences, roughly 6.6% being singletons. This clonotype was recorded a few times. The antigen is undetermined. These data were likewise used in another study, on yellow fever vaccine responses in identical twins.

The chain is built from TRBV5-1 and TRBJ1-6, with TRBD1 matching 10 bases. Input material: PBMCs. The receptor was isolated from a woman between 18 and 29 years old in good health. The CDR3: CASSGGQGLNSPLHF. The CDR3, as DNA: TGCGCCAGCAGCGGGGGACAGGGGCTTAATTCACCCCTCCACTTT.